The rows below give T cell receptor beta chains drawn from one sample of a study of regulatory T cells in long-lasting Graves disease. In TCRdb, the multiplex PCR reads were re-called with MiXCR into one record per CDR3 protein. The sample contains 400,000 to 450,000 distinct CDR3 sequences, 14% to 15% of which appear only once. The same sample was also used in a study of T cells in Graves' hyperthyroidism and ophthalmopathy.

Source: peripheral blood mononuclear cells (PBMCs), taken at new diagnosis, from a patient treated with antithyroid drugs. These receptors were obtained from a woman aged 25 to 39 with Graves disease. CDR3s include the opening cysteine and the closing phenylalanine or tryptophan. The D gene is left open where the match is weak. The listing skips clone size in some rows; elsewhere it reads once, few, many or a size class.

j_call clone_size v_call d_call cdr3_nt cdr3_aa
TRBJ2-7 many TRBV3-1 NA TGTGCCAGCAGCCAAGAACCGTCCCCCGAGCCTTTGCGCGAGCAGTACTTC CASSQEPSPEPLREQYF
TRBJ2-5 few TRBV20-1 NA TGCAGTGCTAGAAGGGCGGGGTTAGAGACCCAGTACTTC CSARRAGLETQYF
TRBJ1-2 many TRBV7-2 NA TGTGCCAGCAGCTTATTGACCCTGGATAACTATGGCTACACCTTC CASSLLTLDNYGYTF
TRBJ2-3 many TRBV12-3/TRBV12-4 TRBD2 TGTGCCAGCAGGGGACTAGCGGACCTCACAGATACGCAGTATTTT CASRGLADLTDTQYF
TRBJ2-7 many TRBV3-1 TRBD2 TGTGCCAGCAGCCAAGGGTACGGGAGGTCCTACGAGCAGTACTTC CASSQGYGRSYEQYF
TRBJ1-1 many TRBV7-9 NA TGTGCCAGCAGCTTAGTAGAGTCGGGAACTGAAGCTTTCTTT CASSLVESGTEAFF
TRBJ1-1 many TRBV30 NA TGTGCCTGGAGTGCATGGGGGAGGAACACTGAAGCTTTCTTT CAWSAWGRNTEAFF
TRBJ1-1 few TRBV12-3/TRBV12-4 TRBD1 TGTGCCAGCAGGTACACAGGGGGGTCGTCAAGTACTGAAGCTTTCTTT CASRYTGGSSSTEAFF
TRBJ1-3 many TRBV12-3/TRBV12-4 NA TGTGCCAGCAGATTACAGGGTAGTGGAAACACCATATATTTT CASRLQGSGNTIYF
TRBJ1-1 many TRBV15 TRBD1 TGTGCCACCAGCAGAGGGAGGACAGGGGAGAACACTGAAGCTTTCTTT CATSRGRTGENTEAFF
TRBJ1-6 many TRBV5-1 NA TGCGCCAGCAGCTTGGAGGCCGCGGGGGCGAAGAATTCACCCCTCCACTTT CASSLEAAGAKNSPLHF
TRBJ2-3 NA TRBV15 TRBD1 TGTGCCACCAGCAGGCCTACCTCAACTTTGGGACAGGGGTCTAGCGGGAGCACAGATACGCAGTATTTT CATSRPTSTLGQGSSGSTDTQYF
TRBJ1-3 NA TRBV7-9 NA TGTGCCAGCAGCCCCCGACAGGAAATCTCTGGAAACACCATATATTTT CASSPRQEISGNTIYF
TRBJ1-3 NA TRBV6-1 NA TGTGCCAGCAGTGATCTCGACGGACGGTTTTTT CASSDLDGRFF
TRBJ2-2 few TRBV6-1 TRBD1 TGTGCCAGCAGAAACAGGGGAACCGGGGAGCTGTTTTTT CASRNRGTGELFF
TRBJ2-7 few TRBV12-3/TRBV12-4 TRBD1 TGTGCCAGCAGTTTAAGTGGGACAGGGTTCGAGCAGTACTTC CASSLSGTGFEQYF
TRBJ2-3 many TRBV29-1 TRBD2 TGCAGCGTTGTTACTAGCGGGAGGGATACGCAGTATTTT CSVVTSGRDTQYF
TRBJ2-2 few TRBV4-1 TRBD2 TGCGCCAGCAGCCAAGATCTAGCGGGTATAACGAACACCGGGGAGCTGTTTTTT CASSQDLAGITNTGELFF
TRBJ1-6 NA TRBV3-1 NA TGTGCCAGCAGCCATACAGAAAGTTCACCCCTCCACTTT CASSHTESSPLHF
TRBJ2-1 few TRBV13 TRBD1 TGTGCCAGCAGCTTAGTGGTAGGGGGCCCCTACAATGAGCAGTTCTTC CASSLVVGGPYNEQFF
TRBJ2-1 many TRBV6-5 TRBD2 TGTGCCAGCAGTTACAGGCTAGCGGGAGGCAATGAGCAGTTCTTC CASSYRLAGGNEQFF
TRBJ2-1 many TRBV5-6 NA TGTGCCAGCAGCTTAGCAGGGGAGGTGGGAAAGTCCAATGAGCAGTTCTTC CASSLAGEVGKSNEQFF
TRBJ2-5 many TRBV12-3/TRBV12-4 NA TGTGCCAGCAGTTTAGCGCTGCGGGATTGGGAGACCCAGTACTTC CASSLALRDWETQYF
TRBJ2-1 few TRBV20-1 NA TGCAGTCGGGGCCGCGGTTATGAGCAGTTCTTC CSRGRGYEQFF
TRBJ2-1 many TRBV29-1 NA TGCAGCGTTGAAGGCGGGGACTTGAATAATGAGCAGTTCTTC CSVEGGDLNNEQFF
TRBJ2-7 NA TRBV20-1 NA TGCAGTGCTAGCGACGACCACGACACGTACTCCTACGAGCAGTACTTC CSASDDHDTYSYEQYF
TRBJ2-5 few TRBV12-3/TRBV12-4 TRBD2 TGTGCCAGCACCTCAGGACTAGTGGGATCCCAAGAGACCCAGTACTTC CASTSGLVGSQETQYF
TRBJ1-2 once TRBV2 NA TGTGCCAGCAGTGAGCGGGGCCGGCTGGGCTATGGCTACACCTTC CASSERGRLGYGYTF
TRBJ2-4 NA TRBV9 NA TGTGCCAGCAGCGTCTCCCTTAGTAGCGGAAAAAACATTCAGTACTTC CASSVSLSSGKNIQYF
TRBJ1-4 many TRBV12-3/TRBV12-4 NA TGTGCCAGCAGACCCGGGACTGTGAATGAAAAACTGTTTTTT CASRPGTVNEKLFF
TRBJ1-2 NA TRBV25-1 NA TGTGCCAGCTCAGAGGCCCTCTATGGCTACACCTTC CASSEALYGYTF
TRBJ1-4 NA TRBV6-1 NA TGTGCCAGCAGTGAAGCCACAGGGTTAGGCGAAAAACTGTTTTTT CASSEATGLGEKLFF
TRBJ2-2 few TRBV12-3/TRBV12-4 NA TGTGCCAGCAGCCCCTCCGGGACGATGAACACCGGGGAGCTGTTTTTT CASSPSGTMNTGELFF
TRBJ1-5 NA TRBV20-1 TRBD1 TGCAGTGCTAACCCGGGACAGGTCAATCAGCCCCAGCATTTT CSANPGQVNQPQHF
TRBJ2-7 few TRBV6-1 TRBD1 TGTGCCAGCGGAGAAACCGGGACAGGGCCTTACGAGCAGTACTTC CASGETGTGPYEQYF
TRBJ2-7 many TRBV5-1 TRBD2 TGCGCCAGCTCAACTAGCGGGAGAGGCGCTTACGAGCAGTACTTC CASSTSGRGAYEQYF
TRBJ2-3 NA TRBV7-2 TRBD2 TGTGCCAGCAGCTTAGCAGCTAGCGGGAGGGGAGATACGCAGTATTTT CASSLAASGRGDTQYF
TRBJ1-3 many TRBV3-1 NA TGTGCCAGCAGCCAAGACAGGGAAAGCAACACCATATATTTT CASSQDRESNTIYF
TRBJ2-7 many TRBV6-9 NA TGTGCCAGCAGTTACGTGGCCGACTACGAGCAGTACTTC CASSYVADYEQYF
TRBJ2-7 NA TRBV27 NA TGTGCCAGCAGTCCCAAACCCTACGAGCAGTACTTC CASSPKPYEQYF
TRBJ2-5 NA TRBV19 TRBD2 TGTGCCAGTATGCAGCGGGATGTTGAGACCCAGTACTTC CASMQRDVETQYF
TRBJ1-2 NA TRBV19 NA TGTGCCAGTAGCGGGGATCGGTCTAACTATGGCTACACCTTC CASSGDRSNYGYTF
TRBJ2-1 many TRBV28 NA TGTGCCAGCAGGGCCTCTGGGAGTTCCTACAATGAGCAGTTCTTC CASRASGSSYNEQFF
TRBJ2-3 many TRBV9 NA TGTGCCAGCAGCGGGTACCGCACAGATACGCAGTATTTT CASSGYRTDTQYF
TRBJ2-7 many TRBV28 NA TGTGCCAGCAGAAGGGGCTCAACCAGCTACGAGCAGTACTTC CASRRGSTSYEQYF
TRBJ2-1 many TRBV2 NA TGTGCCAGCAGTGAACCAGGACGTCCGTTCTTC CASSEPGRPFF
TRBJ2-1 NA TRBV20-1 TRBD2 TGCAGTGCTAGGAGGAGCGGGAGGGCTTACAATGAGCAGTTCTTC CSARRSGRAYNEQFF
TRBJ2-3 NA TRBV29-1 TRBD1 TGCAGCGTTGAGGGACAGGGGGCGGCAGATACGCAGTATTTT CSVEGQGAADTQYF
TRBJ2-7 many TRBV30 TRBD2 TGTGCCTGGAGTGTAGCCGAAGGCCTAGCGGGGATCTACGAGCAGTACTTC CAWSVAEGLAGIYEQYF
TRBJ2-7 many TRBV14 TRBD2 TGTGCCAGCAGCCACCAGACTAGCGGAGGGACCTACGAGCAGTACTTC CASSHQTSGGTYEQYF
TRBJ2-1 many TRBV7-7 NA TGTGCCAGCAGCCCGATGACAGGCCTTACGGGCGGCAATGAGCAGTTCTTC CASSPMTGLTGGNEQFF
TRBJ1-3 NA TRBV28 NA TGTGCCAGCAGCGCTGGGCTACAGACAGGAAACACCATATATTTT CASSAGLQTGNTIYF
TRBJ2-7 many TRBV11-2 NA TGTGCCAGCAGCACCGGAGGACCCGAAAAATCCTACGAGCAGTACTTC CASSTGGPEKSYEQYF
TRBJ2-5 many TRBV6-2/TRBV6-3 TRBD2 TGTGCCAGCAGCGACGGGCTAGCGGGAGGGAGGGAGACCCAGTACTTC CASSDGLAGGRETQYF